These 7 T cell receptor beta chains share one sample of origin, sequenced in a study of cytomegalovirus exposure and HLA in healthy donors. TCRdb keeps only in-frame clones here, not all; method: immunoSEQ multiplex PCR. The table has about 150,000 clones, roughly 90% seen once. Sequenced material: PBMCs. These TCRs come from a man in his late teens or twenties in good health and CMV-seropositive.

CDR3 amino acids: CASARFADTQYF. The DNA for the CDR3 is TGTGCCTCGGCTAGGTTTGCAGATACGCAGTATTTT. The V gene is TRBV5-4, the J gene TRBJ2-3; D gene uncertain. Germline values: CDR1 SGHNT, CDR2 YYREEE (reference sequence). The CDR3 runs to 12 residues. Trimming took 10 bases from V and 4 from J, leaving 13 bases between them.

This clone has a single count. This rearrangement joins TRBV2 to TRBJ1-1; possible D gene TRBD1, 6 bases. V was shortened by 5 bases and J by 2 bases, with 18 bases between the two germline ends. This CDR3 is built from 16 residues. The germline gives CDR1 SNHLY, CDR2 FYNNEI. The CDR3 DNA follows: TGTGCCAGCAGTAAGGCCTCGGGGGGGACAAACACTGAAGCTTTCTTT. Translation gives CASSKASGGTNTEAFF.

This chain joins TRBV5-1 and TRBJ2-1; 11 positions agree with TRBD2. The CDR3 is made up of 16 amino acids. Looked up from germline, CDR1 is SGHRS and CDR2 is YFSETQ. Trimming removed 3 bases from V and 7 bases from J; junction bases left unmatched: 9. The CDR3 region is CASSSLAGGRENEQFF. The CDR3 bases are TGCGCCAGCAGCTCCCTAGCGGGGGGCCGGGAAAATGAGCAGTTCTTC.

This chain links TRBV6-5 with TRBJ1-5, with TRBD1 identical over 9 bases. V trimming: 4 bases; J trimming: 4 bases; junction bases outside the gene matches: 2. CDR3 length: 14 residues. In germline, CDR1 is MNHEY, CDR2 SVGAGI. CDR3 residues: CASSSGQGNQPQHF. CDR3 coding DNA: TGTGCCAGCAGTTCCGGACAGGGGAATCAGCCCCAGCATTTT.

The rearrangement joins TRBV12-5 to TRBJ2-5, with a possible D match to TRBD2 (6 bases). This CDR3 has 14 residues. Germline CDR1 reads LGHNT; CDR2 reads FRNRAP. V was shortened by 4 bases and J by 5 bases, with 14 bases between the two germline ends. Here the CDR3 DNA reads TGTGCTAGTGGTTGGGACTCCCCAAAGGAGACCCAGTACTTC. Translation gives CASGWDSPKETQYF.

The CDR3 DNA is TGTGCCAGCAGCTTAGAAGGTTACCCGGGGACCAAAAACATTCAGTACTTC. This sequence encodes CASSLEGYPGTKNIQYF. The rearrangement joins TRBV7-3 to TRBJ2-4, with D maybe TRBD2 (5 bases). Per the germline V gene, CDR1 is SGHTA and CDR2 is FQGTGA. The V and J ends lost 2 bases and 2 bases respectively, with 16 bases between them. The CDR3 extends over 17 amino acids.

J is TRBJ2-7 and V is TRBV4-3; weak D call: TRBD2 (5 bases). The V gene lost 0 bases and the J gene lost 1 base, with 10 bases spanning the gap. Looked up from germline, CDR1 is LGHNA and CDR2 is YSLEER. The CDR3 spans 15 residues. For the CDR3, the DNA is TGCGCCAGCAGCCAAGAGGCACTAGGGTCCTACGAGCAGTACTTC. Residues: CASSQEALGSYEQYF.